What follows are 12 T cell receptor beta chains derived from one specimen sequenced in a study of OX40 agonist ivuxolimab in advanced cancers. Produced via immunoSEQ multiplex PCR; TCRdb's table is partial and in-frame only. This sample has about 71,000 clones, with about nine tenths found just once. Here the sequenced sample was CD4+ or CD8+ T cells sorted from blood, taken in a trial of the OX40 agonist ivuxolimab. The receptors originated from an adult with an advanced solid tumor such as melanoma, head and neck, liver or kidney cancer.

This clone showed up just once. Other DNA sequences of this sample code for an identical CDR3. The J gene is TRBJ1-2, the V gene TRBV2; D gene unclear. The CDR3 is 12 residues long. Germline lookup yields CDR1 SNHLY and CDR2 FYNNEI. V lost 4 bases and J 2 bases, leaving 5 bases between the germline ends. Here the CDR3 DNA reads TGTGCCAGCAGTGGGAACAACTATGGCTACACCTTC. Protein product: CASSGNNYGYTF. Full variable domain (outside the CDR3, taken from reference TRBV2 and TRBJ1-2): EPEVTQTPSHQVTQMGQEVILRCVPISNHLYFYWYRQILGQKVEFLVSFYNNEISEKSEIFDDQFSVERPDGSNFTLKIRSTKLEDSAMYFCASSGNNYGYTFGSGTRLTVV.

The chain carries TRBV28 and TRBJ2-2, with 8 positions matching TRBD2. Germline values: CDR1 MDHEN, CDR2 SYDVKM. With V trimmed by 6 bases and J by 2 bases, 5 bases remained unmatched. CDR3 size: 15 residues. CDR3 bases: TGTGCCAGCAGACCAGCGGGAGCTAACACCGGGGAGCTGTTTTTT. Translation: CASRPAGANTGELFF.

On this clone itself: At one end, the junction sequence differs from germline, possibly due to a read error. The V gene is TRBV28, the J gene TRBJ1-6; D gene ambiguous. The CDR3 is made up of 12 amino acids. Germline lookup yields CDR1 MDHEN and CDR2 SYDVKM. This chain's CDR3 is CASTAIGSPLHF. The CDR3 coding sequence is TGTGCTAGCACCGCGATCGGTTCACCCCTCCACTTT.

This clone was seen only once. CDR3 residues: CASRVGTDYEQYF. Here the CDR3 DNA reads TGTGCCAGCCGGGTGGGGACAGACTACGAGCAGTACTTC. The chain has TRBV6-1 and TRBJ2-5; 7 nucleotides agree with TRBD1. The tail of the sequence fits TRBJ2-7 better, so the J call may be wrong. Germline CDR1 MNHNS, CDR2 SASEGT. The CDR3 has 13 residues.

This chain connects TRBV28 to TRBJ1-1; 9 bases line up with TRBD1. This CDR3 contains 15 residues. V lost 4 bases to trimming and J lost 4 bases; unmatched junction nucleotides: 7. The germline gives CDR1 MDHEN, CDR2 SYDVKM. The CDR3 here is CASSSGDRGSTEAFF. The DNA of the CDR3 is TGTGCCAGCAGTTCTGGAGACAGGGGGAGCACTGAAGCTTTCTTT.

V usage is TRBV29-1 and J usage is TRBJ2-2, with D unclear. Trimming pared 6 bases from V and 0 bases from J, leaving 11 bases between. The CDR3 runs to 14 residues. Per the germline V gene, CDR1 is SQVTM and CDR2 is ANQGSEA. The DNA of the CDR3 is TGCAGCGTCCGGCAGGATTCGAACACCGGGGAGCTGTTTTTT. Amino acid sequence: CSVRQDSNTGELFF.

The DNA of the CDR3 is TGTGCCAGCAGGCAGGGTGGAGAGCGAGGGGCCAACGTCCTGACTTTC. Its protein product is CASRQGGERGANVLTF. This chain joins TRBV4-2 and TRBJ2-6; the D gene is possibly TRBD1 (5 bases). The germline gives CDR1 LGHNA, CDR2 YNFKEQ. The ends were cut back, 6 bases at V and 4 bases at J, with 16 bases in the middle. The CDR3 is 16 residues long.

The V call is TRBV30, the J call TRBJ2-7; maybe TRBD1 (6 bases). CDR1 is GTSNPN, CDR2 SVGIG, per germline (reference sequence). Trimming left V 2 bases short and J 2 bases short, with 10 bases between. There are 13 residues in the CDR3. The CDR3 sequence is CAWSPGHTYEQYF. Here the CDR3 DNA reads TGTGCCTGGAGTCCGGGACACACCTACGAGCAGTACTTC.

A single count supports this clone. The CDR3 nucleotides read TGCGCCAGCAGCCAAGCGACTAGCGGTTTTTACAATGAGCAGTTCTTC. It codes for CASSQATSGFYNEQFF. This rearrangement joins TRBV4-1 to TRBJ2-1; TRBD2 matches 9 bases. The CDR3 has 16 residues. Germline CDR1 MGHRA, CDR2 YSYEKL. J gave up 4 bases and V 1 base, and 5 bases lay outside the gene matches.

The CDR3 DNA is TGTGCCAGCAGCCCGAGGGGGCAAAGGGACATTCAGTACTTC. Translation: CASSPRGQRDIQYF. The rearrangement uses TRBV4-2 and TRBJ2-4, with 7 positions matching TRBD1. Germline values: CDR1 LGHNA, CDR2 YNFKEQ. This CDR3 comprises 14 residues. V shed 4 bases, J shed 8 bases, and the junction held 8 bases outside the gene matches.

J is TRBJ1-2 and V is TRBV7-2; 11 bases align to TRBD1. Germline V gene lookup returns CDR1 SGHTA and CDR2 FQGNSA. The CDR3 contains 14 residues. Trimming removed 5 bases from V and 6 bases from J; junction bases left unmatched: 5. CDR3 residues: CASSMGTGGDGYTF. CDR3 DNA: TGTGCCAGCAGCATGGGGACAGGGGGAGATGGCTACACCTTC.

J is TRBJ2-5 and V is TRBV12-5, with TRBD2 matching over 13 bases. This CDR3 comprises 20 residues. Germline V gene lookup returns CDR1 LGHNT and CDR2 FRNRAP. Trimming cost V 3 bases and J 5 bases; bases outside gene matches: 18. CDR3: CASGLTCRVRLAGGLETQYF. In DNA form, the CDR3 reads TGTGCTAGTGGTTTAACGTGTAGGGTCCGACTAGCGGGGGGTTTGGAGACCCAGTACTTC.